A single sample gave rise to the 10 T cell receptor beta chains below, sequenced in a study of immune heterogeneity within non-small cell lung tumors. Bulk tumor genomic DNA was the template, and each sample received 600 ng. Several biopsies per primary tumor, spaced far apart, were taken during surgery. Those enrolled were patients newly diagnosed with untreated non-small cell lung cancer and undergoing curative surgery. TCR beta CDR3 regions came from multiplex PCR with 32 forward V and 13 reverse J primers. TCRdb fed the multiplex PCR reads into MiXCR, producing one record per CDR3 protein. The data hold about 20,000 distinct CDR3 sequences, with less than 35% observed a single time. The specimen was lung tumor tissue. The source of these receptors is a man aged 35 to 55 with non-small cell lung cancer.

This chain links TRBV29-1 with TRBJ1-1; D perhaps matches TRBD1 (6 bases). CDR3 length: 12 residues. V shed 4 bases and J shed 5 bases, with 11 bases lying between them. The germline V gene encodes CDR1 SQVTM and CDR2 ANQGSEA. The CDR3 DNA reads TGCAGCGTTGCTACAGGGAGAACTGAAGCTTTCTTT. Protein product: CSVATGRTEAFF.

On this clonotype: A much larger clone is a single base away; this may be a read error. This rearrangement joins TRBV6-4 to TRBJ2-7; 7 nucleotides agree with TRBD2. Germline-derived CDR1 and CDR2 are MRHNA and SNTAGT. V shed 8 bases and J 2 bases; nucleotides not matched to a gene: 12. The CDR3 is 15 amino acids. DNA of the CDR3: TGTGCCAGCTGGCGGGAGCGCCCTATGGCCTACGAGCAGTACTTC. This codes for CASWRERPMAYEQYF.

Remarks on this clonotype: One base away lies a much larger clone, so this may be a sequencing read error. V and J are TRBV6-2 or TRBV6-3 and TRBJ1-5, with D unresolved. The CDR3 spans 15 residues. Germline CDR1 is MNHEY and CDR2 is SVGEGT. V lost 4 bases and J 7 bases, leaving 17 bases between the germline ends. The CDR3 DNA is TGTGCCAGCAGTTTAGCCCCCGGGGTTCGCCAGCCCCAGCATTTT. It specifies CASSLAPGVRQPQHF.

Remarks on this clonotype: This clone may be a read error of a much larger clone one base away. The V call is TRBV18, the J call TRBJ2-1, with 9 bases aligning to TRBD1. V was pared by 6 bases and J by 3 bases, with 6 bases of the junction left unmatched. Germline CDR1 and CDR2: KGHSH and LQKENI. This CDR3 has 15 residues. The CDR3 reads CASSHGTGFYNEQFF. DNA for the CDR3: TGTGCCAGCTCCCACGGGACAGGGTTCTACAATGAGCAGTTCTTC.

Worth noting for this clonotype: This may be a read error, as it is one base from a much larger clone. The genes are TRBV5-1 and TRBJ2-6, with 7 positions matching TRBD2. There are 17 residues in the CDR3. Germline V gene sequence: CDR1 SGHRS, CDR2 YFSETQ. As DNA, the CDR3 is TGCGCCGGCAGCCAAGGACTAGGCTCCTCTGGGGCCAACGTCCTGACTTTC. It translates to CAGSQGLGSSGANVLTF.

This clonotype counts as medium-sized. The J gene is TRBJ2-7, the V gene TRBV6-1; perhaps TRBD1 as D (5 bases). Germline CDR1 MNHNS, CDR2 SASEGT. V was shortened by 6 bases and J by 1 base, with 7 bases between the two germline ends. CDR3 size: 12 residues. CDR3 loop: CASRGQSYEQYF. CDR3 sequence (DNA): TGTGCCAGCAGGGGGCAGTCCTACGAGCAGTACTTC.

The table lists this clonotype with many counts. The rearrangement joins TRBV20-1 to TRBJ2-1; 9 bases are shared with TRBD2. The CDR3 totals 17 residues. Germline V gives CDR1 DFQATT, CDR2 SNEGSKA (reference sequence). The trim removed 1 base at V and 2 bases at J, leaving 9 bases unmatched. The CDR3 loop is CSARVYSGRGAYNEQFF. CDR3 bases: TGCAGTGCTAGAGTCTATAGCGGGAGAGGGGCCTACAATGAGCAGTTCTTC.

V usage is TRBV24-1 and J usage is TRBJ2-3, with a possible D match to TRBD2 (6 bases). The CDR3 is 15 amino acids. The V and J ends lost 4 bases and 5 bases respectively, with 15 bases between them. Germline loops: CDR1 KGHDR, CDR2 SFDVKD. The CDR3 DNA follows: TGTGCCACCAGTGACCTTAGCCGAGCGGGAGATACGCAGTATTTT. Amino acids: CATSDLSRAGDTQYF.

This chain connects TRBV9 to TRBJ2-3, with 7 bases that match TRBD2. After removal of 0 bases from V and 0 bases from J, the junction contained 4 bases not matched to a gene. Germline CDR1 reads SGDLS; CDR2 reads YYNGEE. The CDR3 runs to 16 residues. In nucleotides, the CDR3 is TGTGCCAGCAGCGTAGCTAGCGGAGAGAGCACAGATACGCAGTATTTT. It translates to CASSVASGESTDTQYF.

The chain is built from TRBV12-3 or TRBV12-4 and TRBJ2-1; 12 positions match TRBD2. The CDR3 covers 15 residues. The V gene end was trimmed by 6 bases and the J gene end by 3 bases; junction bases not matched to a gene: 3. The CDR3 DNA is TGTGCCAGCAGGACGACTAGCGGGGGCTACAATGAGCAGTTCTTC. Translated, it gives CASRTTSGGYNEQFF.